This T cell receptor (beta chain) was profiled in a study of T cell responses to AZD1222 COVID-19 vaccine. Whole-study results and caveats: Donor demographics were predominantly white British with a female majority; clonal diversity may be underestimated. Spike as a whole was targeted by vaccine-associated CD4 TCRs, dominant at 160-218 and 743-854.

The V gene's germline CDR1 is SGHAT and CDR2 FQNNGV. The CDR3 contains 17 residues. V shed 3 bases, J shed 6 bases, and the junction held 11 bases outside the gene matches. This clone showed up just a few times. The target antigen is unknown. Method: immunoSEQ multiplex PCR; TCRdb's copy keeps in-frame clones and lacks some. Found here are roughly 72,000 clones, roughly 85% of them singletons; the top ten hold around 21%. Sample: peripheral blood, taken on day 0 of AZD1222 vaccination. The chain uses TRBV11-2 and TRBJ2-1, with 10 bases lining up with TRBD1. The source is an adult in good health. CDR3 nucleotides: TGTGCCAGCAGCTTTAGCACGGGACAGGGGCTACCCAATGAGCAGTTCTTC. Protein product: CASSFSTGQGLPNEQFF.